Sequencing of this TCR beta chain was carried out in a study of human CD8 memory T cell subsets. General study results and limits: Similarly high diversity marked stem-like memory and precursor exhausted T cells, unlike effector memory cells.

It was UMI-labeled 5' RACE by which the TCR beta libraries were made. Original processing notes: Between 3,000 and 18,000 functional CDR3 beta clonotypes were found per TCR beta library. TCRdb reprocessed the 5' RACE reads and stores each CDR3 protein as one record, lacking DNA. TCRdb's processing, not the authors' own work, is the source of the V and J calls. The sample table includes 15,000 or so distinct CDR3 sequences. TSTEM referred to stem-like memory CD8+ T cells, which were CCR7+ PD-1- TIGIT-. A remark on this clonotype: What it recognizes is unknown.

The CDR3 totals 14 residues. Germline CDR1 reads SEHNR; CDR2 reads FQNEAQ (reference sequence). This TCR was recovered from a human donor in good health. The sample was CD8+ stem-like memory T cells (TSCM and TCM) sorted from PBMCs. Subset here: stem-like memory CD8 T cells (TSTEM), CCR7+ PD-1- TIGIT-. The chain employs TRBV7-9 and TRBJ2-7; TCRdb picks TRBD1, but there is no DNA to check that call. This chain's CDR3 is CASSQPTGVYEQYF. Combining the CDR3 with reference TRBV7-9 and TRBJ2-7 gives the whole variable domain DTGVSQNPRHKITKRGQNVTFRCDPISEHNRLYWYRQTLGQGPEFLTYFQNEAQLEKSRLLSDRFSAERPKGSFSTLEIQRTEQGDSAMYLCASSQPTGVYEQYFGPGTRLTVT.